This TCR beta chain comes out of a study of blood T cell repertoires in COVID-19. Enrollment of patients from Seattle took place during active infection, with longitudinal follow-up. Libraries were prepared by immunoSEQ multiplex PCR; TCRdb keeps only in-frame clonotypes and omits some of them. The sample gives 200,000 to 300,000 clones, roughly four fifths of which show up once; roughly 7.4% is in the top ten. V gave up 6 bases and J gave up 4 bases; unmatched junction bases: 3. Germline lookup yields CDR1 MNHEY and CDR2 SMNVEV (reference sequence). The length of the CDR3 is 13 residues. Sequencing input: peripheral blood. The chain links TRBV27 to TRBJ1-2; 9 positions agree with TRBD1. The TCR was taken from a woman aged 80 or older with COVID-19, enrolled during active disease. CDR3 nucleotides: TGTGCCAGCAGCGACAGGGGGAGCTATGGCTACACCTTC. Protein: CASSDRGSYGYTF.